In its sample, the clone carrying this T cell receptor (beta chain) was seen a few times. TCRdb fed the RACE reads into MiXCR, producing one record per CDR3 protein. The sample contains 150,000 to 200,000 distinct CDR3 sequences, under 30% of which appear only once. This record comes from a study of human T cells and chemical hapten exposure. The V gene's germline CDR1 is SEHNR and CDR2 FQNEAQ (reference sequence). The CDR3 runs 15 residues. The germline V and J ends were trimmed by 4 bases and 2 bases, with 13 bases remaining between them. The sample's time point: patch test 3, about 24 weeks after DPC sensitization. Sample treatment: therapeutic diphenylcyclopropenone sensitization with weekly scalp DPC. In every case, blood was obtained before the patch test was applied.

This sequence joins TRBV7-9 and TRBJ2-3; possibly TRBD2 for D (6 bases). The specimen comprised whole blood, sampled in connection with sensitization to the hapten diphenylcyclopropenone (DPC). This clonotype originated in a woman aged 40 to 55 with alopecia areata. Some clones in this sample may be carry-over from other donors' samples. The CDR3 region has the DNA TGTGCCAGCAGCTATTCGGGACTTTACACAGATACGCAGTATTTT. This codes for CASSYSGLYTDTQYF.